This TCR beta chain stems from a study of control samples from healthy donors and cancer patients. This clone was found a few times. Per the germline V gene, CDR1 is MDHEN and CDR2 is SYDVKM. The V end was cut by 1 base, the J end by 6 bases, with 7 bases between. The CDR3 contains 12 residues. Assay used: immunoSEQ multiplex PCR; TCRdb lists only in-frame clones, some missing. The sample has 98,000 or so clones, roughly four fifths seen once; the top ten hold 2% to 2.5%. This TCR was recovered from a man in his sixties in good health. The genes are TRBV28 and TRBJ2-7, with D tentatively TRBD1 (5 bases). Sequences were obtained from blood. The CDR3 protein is CASSLSGFEQYF. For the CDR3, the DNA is TGTGCCAGCAGTTTATCAGGGTTCGAGCAGTACTTC. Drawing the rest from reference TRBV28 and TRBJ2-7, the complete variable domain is DVKVTQSSRYLVKRTGEKVFLECVQDMDHENMFWYRQDPGLGLRLIYFSYDVKMKEKGDIPEGYSVSREKKERFSLILESASTNQTSMYLCASSLSGFEQYFGPGTRLTVT.